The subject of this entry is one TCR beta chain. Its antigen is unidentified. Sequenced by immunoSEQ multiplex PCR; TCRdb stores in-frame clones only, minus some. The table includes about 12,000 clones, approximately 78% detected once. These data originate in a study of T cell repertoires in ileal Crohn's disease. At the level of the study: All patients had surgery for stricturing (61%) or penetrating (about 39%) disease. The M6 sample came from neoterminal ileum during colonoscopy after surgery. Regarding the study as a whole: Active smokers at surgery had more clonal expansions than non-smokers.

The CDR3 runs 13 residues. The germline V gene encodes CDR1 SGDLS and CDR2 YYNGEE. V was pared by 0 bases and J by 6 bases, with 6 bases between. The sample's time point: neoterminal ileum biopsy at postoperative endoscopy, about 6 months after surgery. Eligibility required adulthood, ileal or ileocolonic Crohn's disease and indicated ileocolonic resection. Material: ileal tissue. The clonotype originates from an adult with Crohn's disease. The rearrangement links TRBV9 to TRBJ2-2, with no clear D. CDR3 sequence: CASSVVASGELFF. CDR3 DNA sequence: TGTGCCAGCAGCGTAGTAGCTTCCGGGGAGCTGTTTTTT.